Below, 18 T cell receptor beta chains from the same sample are listed, as sequenced in a study of T cells in narcolepsy. Using immunoSEQ multiplex PCR, the repertoire was profiled, and TCRdb retains in-frame clones only, with some absent. The sample consists of tens of thousands of clones, 75% to 85% of them appearing once. The sequenced sample was memory (CD45RA-) CD4+ T cells from blood. Every receptor here comes from a human donor in good health.

The chain employs TRBV20-1 and TRBJ1-4; D is uncertain. The CDR3 totals 11 residues. The V end lost 2 bases, the J end lost 5 bases, and 3 bases lay between the germline ends. Germline V gene data show CDR1 as DFQATT and CDR2 as SNEGSKA (reference sequence). CDR3 sequence (DNA): TGCAGTGCTAGACGAAATGAAAAACTGTTTTTT. Its translation is CSARRNEKLFF.

This clone was counted a few times. CDR3 coding DNA: TGTGCCAGCAGCTTCGGTCAGGGGAGCTCTGGGGCCAACGTCCTGACTTTC. Translated: CASSFGQGSSGANVLTF. The chain is built from TRBV11-3 and TRBJ2-6, with D perhaps matching TRBD1 (6 bases). This CDR3 is built from 17 residues. Germline CDR1 reads SGHNT; CDR2 reads YENEEA. Trimming removed 3 bases at V and 0 bases at J, with 12 bases between.

V gene TRBV2 combines with J gene TRBJ2-1; 8 bases align to TRBD1. The CDR3 covers 14 residues. Germline V gives CDR1 SNHLY, CDR2 FYNNEI. V shed 5 bases, J shed 8 bases, and the junction held 8 bases outside the gene matches. CDR3 residues: CASSRGQGRDEQFF. CDR3 sequence (DNA): TGTGCCAGCAGTCGAGGACAGGGTAGGGATGAGCAGTTCTTC.

The chain combines TRBV14 with TRBJ2-5, with 10 bases lining up with TRBD2. The V and J ends lost 4 bases and 2 bases, in that order; junction bases with no gene match: 16. Germline-derived CDR1 and CDR2 are SGHDN and FVKESK. CDR3 size: 19 residues. DNA of the CDR3: TGTGCCAGCAGCCGCGGACTCGTCGGTAGCGGGAGGCCACAAGAGACCCAGTACTTC. Its translation is CASSRGLVGSGRPQETQYF.

V is TRBV19 and J is TRBJ2-6; no definite D call. Germline lookup yields CDR1 LNHDA and CDR2 SQIVND (reference sequence). The CDR3 is 15 amino acids. V was trimmed by 7 bases and J by 1 base, leaving 11 bases between them. CDR3 amino acids: CASTLHRSGANVLTF. The CDR3 DNA follows: TGTGCCAGTACCCTACATCGATCTGGGGCCAACGTCCTGACTTTC.

This clone was recorded a few times. This rearrangement joins TRBV9 to TRBJ2-3; 12 nucleotides line up with TRBD2. V lost 0 bases, J lost 4 bases, and 0 bases stayed unmatched. Germline assignment: CDR1 SGDLS and CDR2 YYNGEE. This CDR3 comprises 15 residues. CDR3 bases: TGTGCCAGCAGCGTAGGACTAGCGGGAGCAGATACGCAGTATTTT. The encoded protein is CASSVGLAGADTQYF.

This clone has just a few counts. The chain recombines TRBV10-3 with TRBJ2-1; D remains unclear. The V end was cut by 4 bases, the J end by 6 bases, with 13 bases between. Germline CDR1 and CDR2: ENHRY and SYGVKD. The CDR3 runs 14 residues. The CDR3 protein is CAISGADGFNEQFF. The CDR3 nucleotides read TGTGCCATCAGTGGGGCCGACGGATTCAATGAGCAGTTCTTC.

The chain employs TRBV27 and TRBJ2-3; unclear D gene. This CDR3 has 13 amino acids. Trimming pared 6 bases from V and 1 base from J, leaving 8 bases between. CDR1 and CDR2 (germline): MNHEY, SMNVEV (reference sequence). The CDR3 sequence: CASSPPGTDTQYF. CDR3 nucleotide sequence: TGTGCCAGCAGCCCCCCAGGCACAGATACGCAGTATTTT.

V is TRBV7-2 and J is TRBJ2-7; D is ambiguous. There are 14 residues in the CDR3. Germline CDR1 and CDR2: SGHTA and FQGNSA. V lost 1 base to trimming and J lost 5 bases, with 12 bases between them. The CDR3 DNA sequence: TGTGCCAGCAGCTTAGGAGGCTTCTACGACGAGCAGTACTTC. Amino acids: CASSLGGFYDEQYF.

In this sample, this clone is medium-sized. The chain joins TRBV6-1 to TRBJ1-1, with 10 bases matching TRBD1. Unmatched junction bases numbered 6, after V lost 4 bases and J lost 4 bases. The V gene's germline CDR1 is MNHNS and CDR2 SASEGT. This CDR3 is built from 15 residues. Here the CDR3 reads CASSVRDRGFTEAFF. As DNA, the CDR3 is TGTGCCAGCAGTGTTCGGGACAGGGGATTCACTGAAGCTTTCTTT.

Only a few counts were recorded for this clone. The CDR3 bases are TGCGCCAGCAGCCAAGATGGTGGAGGGGGCCGGGAAAAACTGTTTTTT. It specifies CASSQDGGGGREKLFF. The chain uses TRBV4-3 and TRBJ1-4; 7 bases align to TRBD1. CDR1 and CDR2 (germline): LGHNA, YSLEER. The V segment lost 0 bases and the J segment 8 bases; nucleotides outside the gene matches: 9. There are 16 residues in the CDR3.

The CDR3 loop is CASSFYQVPNSNQPQHF. The CDR3 nucleotides read TGTGCCAGCAGTTTTTACCAGGTCCCAAATAGCAATCAGCCCCAGCATTTT. The genes are TRBV28 and TRBJ1-5; D call uncertain. The CDR3 consists of 17 residues. Germline lookup yields CDR1 MDHEN and CDR2 SYDVKM. V lost 3 bases to trimming and J lost 0 bases, with 15 bases between them. Drawing the rest from reference TRBV28 and TRBJ1-5, the complete variable domain is DVKVTQSSRYLVKRTGEKVFLECVQDMDHENMFWYRQDPGLGLRLIYFSYDVKMKEKGDIPEGYSVSREKKERFSLILESASTNQTSMYLCASSFYQVPNSNQPQHFGDGTRLSIL.

The chain employs TRBV5-8 and TRBJ2-4, with D perhaps matching TRBD2 (6 bases). The germline V and J ends were trimmed by 1 base and 3 bases, with 11 bases remaining between them. The CDR3 is 15 residues long. CDR1 SGHTS and CDR2 YDEGEE come from the germline V gene. CDR3 coding DNA: TGTGCCAGCAGCTTGAGGGAGGTGGGCAAAAACATTCAGTACTTC. Its translation is CASSLREVGKNIQYF.

The genes are TRBV11-1 and TRBJ2-3, with no clear D. V gave up 3 bases and J gave up 2 bases, with 3 bases separating them. The CDR3 runs 12 residues. Germline assignment: CDR1 SGHAT and CDR2 FQDESV (reference sequence). The CDR3 nucleotides are TGTGCCAGCAGCTTCTCCACAGATACGCAGTATTTT. This encodes CASSFSTDTQYF.

Only one count was recorded for this clone. The chain employs TRBV7-2 and TRBJ1-5; 9 bases map to TRBD1. There are 15 residues in the CDR3. Unmatched junction bases numbered 8, after V lost 5 bases and J lost 6 bases. Germline CDR1 and CDR2: SGHTA and FQGNSA. The CDR3 DNA is TGTGCCAGCAGCCCCGGGACAGGGTCTAGTCAGCCCCAGCATTTT. Translation gives CASSPGTGSSQPQHF.

This clone was recorded a few times. The chain joins TRBV4-1 to TRBJ2-3; TRBD1 or TRBD2 may be the D gene (6 bases each). The V gene's germline CDR1 is MGHRA and CDR2 YSYEKL. There are 16 residues in the CDR3. V was shortened by 5 bases and J by 0 bases, with 15 bases between the two germline ends. CDR3 sequence: CASSSPTGASTDTQYF. CDR3 nucleotides: TGCGCCAGCAGCAGTCCAACGGGGGCTAGCACAGATACGCAGTATTTT.

This sequence joins TRBV5-1 and TRBJ2-5; D is perhaps TRBD1 or TRBD2 (5 bases each). The CDR3 has 15 amino acids. Between the trimmed V and J ends, which lost 5 bases and 5 bases, there was a span of 19 bases. CDR1 SGHRS and CDR2 YFSETQ come from the germline V gene. CDR3 sequence (DNA): TGCGCCAGCAGTGAGGGGTGGTCCCCGGAGGAGACCCAGTACTTC. Residues: CASSEGWSPEETQYF.

For the CDR3, the DNA is TGTGCCATCAGAAGTCTTTCTTCCTACGAGCAGTACTTC. Residues: CAIRSLSSYEQYF. The chain has TRBV10-3 and TRBJ2-7, with D unclear. Trimming stripped 6 bases from V and 1 base from J, with 10 bases between. The CDR3 length is 13 residues. Germline V lookup: CDR1 ENHRY, CDR2 SYGVKD.